This is a list of T cell receptor beta chains from one sample in a study of T-cell reconstitution after alpha-beta-depleted transplantation in children. TCRdb re-called the PCR reads through MiXCR, storing one row per CDR3 protein. Of roughly 150,000 distinct CDR3 sequences listed, around 10% are singletons. Specimen: PBMCs, collected before TCRalphabeta/CD19-depleted stem cell transplant. These receptors were obtained from a boy aged 2 to 9 with acute myeloid leukemia, due to receive a stem cell transplant. Both conserved end residues are part of each CDR3. D genes are given only for firm matches. Where a row states a size, it is once, few, many or the class of an expanded clone; other rows omit it.

>TRBV7-7|many|TRBJ2-1|TRBD2
CASSATSGGANEQFF
TGTGCTAGCAGCGCGACTAGCGGGGGGGCCAATGAGCAGTTCTTC
>TRBV7-7|many|TRBJ2-2|TRBD1
CASSLTGANTGELFF
TGTGCCAGCAGCTTGACAGGGGCGAACACCGGGGAGCTGTTTTTT
>TRBV2|many|TRBJ2-5|-
CASRDWSQETQYF
TGTGCCAGCAGGGACTGGTCCCAAGAGACCCAGTACTTC
>TRBV9|many|TRBJ2-1|TRBD2
CASSAHRRTSNNEQFF
TGTGCCAGCAGCGCCCACCGTCGGACTAGCAACAATGAGCAGTTCTTC
>TRBV5-1|many|TRBJ2-1|TRBD2
CASSLMTSGSSNEQFF
TGCGCCAGCAGCCTGATGACTAGCGGGAGTAGCAATGAGCAGTTCTTC
>TRBV7-9|many|TRBJ2-3|-
CASSSTVYTDTQYF
TGTGCCAGCAGCTCGACAGTTTACACAGATACGCAGTATTTT
>TRBV29-1|many|TRBJ2-7|TRBD1
CSVVIEQGRNSYEQYF
TGCAGCGTTGTAATTGAACAGGGGCGGAACTCCTACGAGCAGTACTTC
>TRBV5-1|many|TRBJ1-1|-
CASNPGLTGTEAFF
TGCGCCAGCAACCCCGGGTTGACGGGGACTGAAGCTTTCTTT
>TRBV30|-|TRBJ2-1|-
CAWAPEESYNEQFF
TGTGCCTGGGCCCCGGAGGAATCCTACAATGAGCAGTTCTTC
>TRBV27|many|TRBJ2-1|-
CASSARGLFNEQFF
TGTGCCAGCAGTGCGCGGGGACTGTTCAATGAGCAGTTCTTC
>TRBV4-1|many|TRBJ2-1|TRBD1
CASSHRDRVGDEQFF
TGCGCCAGCAGCCACCGGGACAGGGTGGGAGATGAGCAGTTCTTC
>TRBV25-1|-|TRBJ2-3|TRBD1
CASSEFGEQGKDTQYF
TGTGCCAGCAGTGAATTTGGGGAACAGGGGAAAGATACGCAGTATTTT
>TRBV29-1|many|TRBJ2-2|-
CSADIMRTGELFF
TGCAGCGCGGACATAATGAGGACCGGGGAGCTGTTTTTT
>TRBV12-3/TRBV12-4|many|TRBJ2-1|-
CASSLGAELSYNEQFF
TGTGCCAGCAGTTTAGGGGCGGAACTCTCCTACAATGAGCAGTTCTTC
>TRBV12-3/TRBV12-4|many|TRBJ2-1|-
CASSSGTPDGNEQFF
TGTGCCAGCAGCTCCGGGACCCCTGATGGAAATGAGCAGTTCTTC
>TRBV7-9|few|TRBJ1-4|TRBD1
CASSFEGGQGNEKLFF
TGTGCCAGCAGCTTCGAAGGGGGACAGGGGAATGAAAAACTGTTTTTT
>TRBV5-1|many|TRBJ1-4|-
CASSLGRDDEKLFF
TGCGCCAGCAGCTTGGGCAGGGACGATGAAAAACTGTTTTTT
>TRBV12-3/TRBV12-4|many|TRBJ1-4|-
CASSSQATNEKLFF
TGTGCCAGCAGTTCACAAGCAACTAATGAAAAACTGTTTTTT
>TRBV6-1|many|TRBJ1-2|TRBD1
CASSEIQGAGYTF
TGTGCCAGCAGTGAAATTCAGGGGGCTGGCTACACCTTC
>TRBV5-1|many|TRBJ1-6|-
CASSSDGSGTRSPLHF
TGCGCCAGCAGCTCCGACGGTTCGGGGACCCGTTCACCCCTCCACTTT
>TRBV6-2/TRBV6-3|-|TRBJ2-1|TRBD2
CATRAGGGPGVEQFF
TGTGCCACCCGAGCGGGAGGGGGGCCAGGAGTTGAGCAGTTCTTC
>TRBV4-2|few|TRBJ2-3|-
CASSHGQGLGTDTQYF
TGTGCCAGCAGCCACGGCCAGGGGCTCGGCACAGATACGCAGTATTTT
>TRBV12-3/TRBV12-4|many|TRBJ1-2|-
CASSFSGDYGYTF
TGTGCCAGCAGTTTCAGCGGGGACTATGGCTACACCTTC
>TRBV9|once|TRBJ2-1|TRBD2
CASSVTSGSGNEQFF
TGTGCCAGCAGCGTCACTAGCGGGAGCGGCAATGAGCAGTTCTTC
>TRBV20-1|many|TRBJ1-6|-
CSAPQGNGSPLHF
TGCAGTGCTCCACAGGGAAACGGTTCACCCCTCCACTTT
>TRBV5-1|many|TRBJ2-1|-
CASRDLQGNEQFF
TGCGCCAGCAGGGACCTCCAGGGCAATGAGCAGTTCTTC
>TRBV12-3/TRBV12-4|many|TRBJ2-1|TRBD2
CASSFNQAGDTYNEQFF
TGTGCCAGCAGTTTCAACCAAGCGGGGGATACCTACAATGAGCAGTTCTTC
>TRBV28|many|TRBJ2-1|-
CASSFVDGGLDEQFF
TGTGCCAGCAGTTTTGTCGATGGGGGCTTAGATGAGCAGTTCTTC
>TRBV12-3/TRBV12-4|many|TRBJ1-4|-
CASSLSSVGAREKLFF
TGTGCCAGCAGTTTGTCATCGGTGGGGGCGCGTGAAAAACTGTTTTTT
>TRBV12-3/TRBV12-4|many|TRBJ2-2|TRBD2
CASSFRGGDGELFF
TGTGCCAGCAGCTTCCGGGGGGGCGACGGGGAGCTGTTTTTT
>TRBV7-8|many|TRBJ2-7|TRBD2
CASSPIAGGQPYEQYF
TGTGCCAGCAGCCCCATAGCGGGAGGGCAACCGTACGAGCAGTACTTC
>TRBV12-3/TRBV12-4|many|TRBJ1-1|-
CASRPLASEAFF
TGTGCCAGCAGGCCCTTGGCCTCTGAAGCTTTCTTT
>TRBV9|many|TRBJ1-1|-
CASSAPEETEAFF
TGTGCCAGCAGCGCACCTGAAGAAACTGAAGCTTTCTTT
>TRBV6-2/TRBV6-3|many|TRBJ1-6|TRBD1
CATGLERDSADSPLHF
TGTGCCACCGGACTTGAGAGGGACAGTGCGGATTCACCCCTCCACTTT
>TRBV6-1|many|TRBJ1-2|-
CASTPGSAYGYTF
TGTGCCAGCACGCCGGGCAGCGCCTATGGCTACACCTTC
>TRBV28|many|TRBJ2-2|TRBD2
CASSLAGSTGELFF
TGTGCCAGTAGCTTAGCGGGATCTACCGGGGAGCTGTTTTTT
>TRBV20-1|many|TRBJ1-5|-
CSARDYDGSQPQHF
TGCAGTGCTAGAGATTACGACGGGAGTCAGCCCCAGCATTTT
>TRBV24-1|many|TRBJ2-2|-
CATSDPTFSGELFF
TGTGCCACCAGTGATCCCACATTCTCCGGGGAGCTGTTTTTT
>TRBV14|few|TRBJ2-5|-
CASSQVAGPKETQYF
TGTGCCAGCAGCCAAGTAGCAGGACCTAAAGAGACCCAGTACTTC
>TRBV12-3/TRBV12-4|-|TRBJ1-1|TRBD1
CASSRQGHTEAFF
TGTGCCAGCAGCCGACAGGGGCACACTGAAGCTTTCTTT
>TRBV4-1|many|TRBJ2-7|-
CASSQVKTGVGTYEQYF
TGCGCCAGCAGCCAGGTTAAGACCGGAGTCGGGACCTACGAGCAGTACTTC
>TRBV30|many|TRBJ2-1|-
CAWSVMPMKQFF
TGTGCCTGGAGTGTAATGCCAATGAAGCAGTTCTTC
>TRBV4-1|once|TRBJ2-1|TRBD2
CASSLQLAEGDNEQFF
TGCGCCAGCAGCCTCCAACTAGCGGAGGGCGACAACGAGCAGTTCTTC
>TRBV20-1|many|TRBJ2-3|-
CSASRNEGGMAPDTQYF
TGCAGTGCTTCGCGAAACGAGGGCGGGATGGCCCCAGATACGCAGTATTTT
>TRBV19|-|TRBJ1-5|TRBD1
CASSPWTGYSNQPQHF
TGTGCCAGTAGCCCTTGGACAGGCTATAGCAATCAGCCCCAGCATTTT
>TRBV5-8|many|TRBJ2-2|TRBD2
CASRKNPGLAGTGELFF
TGTGCCAGCAGAAAAAACCCGGGACTAGCGGGCACCGGGGAGCTGTTTTTT
>TRBV6-2/TRBV6-3|many|TRBJ2-1|-
CASSYSPEGQGNEQFF
TGTGCCAGCAGTTACTCTCCGGAGGGCCAGGGGAATGAGCAGTTCTTC
>TRBV25-1|many|TRBJ2-6|-
CASSATALGVTGANVLTF
TGTGCCAGCAGTGCGACAGCCCTTGGGGTGACTGGGGCCAACGTCCTGACTTTC
>TRBV5-1|many|TRBJ2-2|TRBD2
CASSLVLAGPSGELFF
TGCGCCAGCAGCTTGGTTCTAGCGGGACCTTCGGGGGAGCTGTTTTTT
>TRBV4-1|many|TRBJ2-1|TRBD2
CASSQERSGGWDEQFF
TGCGCCAGCAGCCAGGAGAGGAGCGGGGGTTGGGATGAGCAGTTCTTC
>TRBV5-1|many|TRBJ2-4|TRBD1
CASSPTGSSKNIQYF
TGCGCCAGCAGCCCGACAGGGTCGTCCAAAAACATTCAGTACTTC
>TRBV4-1|many|TRBJ2-6|-
CASSQNLGSSGANVLTF
TGCGCCAGCAGCCAAAATTTAGGCAGCTCTGGGGCCAACGTCCTGACTTTC
>TRBV28|many|TRBJ2-2|-
CASSFGHLTGELFF
TGTGCCAGCAGTTTTGGACATCTAACCGGGGAGCTGTTTTTT
>TRBV20-1|-|TRBJ2-3|TRBD2
CSARDLGTSGGTSTDTQYF
TGCAGTGCTAGAGATCTTGGGACTAGCGGGGGGACTAGCACAGATACGCAGTATTTT
>TRBV20-1|many|TRBJ1-6|TRBD1
CSATQGADSPLHF
TGCAGTGCTACTCAGGGGGCGGATTCACCCCTCCACTTT
>TRBV3-1|many|TRBJ2-5|TRBD1
CASSTGQAVETQYF
TGTGCCAGCAGTACGGGACAGGCGGTCGAGACCCAGTACTTC
>TRBV15|few|TRBJ2-6|-
CATSRVGIANVLTF
TGTGCCACCAGCAGAGTGGGCATAGCGAACGTCCTGACTTTC